A selection of T cell receptor beta chains follows, all from one sample in a study of cytomegalovirus exposure and HLA in healthy donors. TCRdb keeps only in-frame clones here, not all; method: immunoSEQ multiplex PCR. The sample lists 110,000 to 150,000 clones, around 80% occurring once. The sample comprised PBMCs. Receptor source: a female donor in good health and CMV-seronegative. The CDR3 runs from the conserved cysteine through the conserved F or W. Fields, in order: D gene, clone size, V gene, J gene, CDR3 protein, CDR3 DNA. The D gene is left open where the match is weak. The size of a clone is reported for some rows only, either as once, few or many, or as a class for expanded clones.

D gene: NA
clone size: NA
V gene: TRBV28
J gene: TRBJ1-4
CDR3 protein: CASSLTGSPKLFF
CDR3 DNA: TGTGCCAGCAGTTTAACCGGGAGCCCCAAACTGTTTTTT

D gene: NA
clone size: NA
V gene: TRBV19
J gene: TRBJ1-1
CDR3 protein: CASSIAGTEAFF
CDR3 DNA: TGTGCCAGTAGTATTGCAGGAACTGAAGCTTTCTTT

D gene: TRBD1
clone size: NA
V gene: TRBV5-4
J gene: TRBJ2-1
CDR3 protein: CASSFDRGGFSSSYNEQFF
CDR3 DNA: TGTGCCAGCAGCTTTGACAGGGGTGGGTTCTCCAGCTCCTACAATGAGCAGTTCTTC

D gene: NA
clone size: NA
V gene: TRBV19
J gene: TRBJ1-2
CDR3 protein: CASTTGSYGYTF
CDR3 DNA: TGTGCCAGTACGACAGGTTCGTATGGCTACACCTTC

D gene: NA
clone size: NA
V gene: TRBV28
J gene: TRBJ1-1
CDR3 protein: CASKGGNTEAFF
CDR3 DNA: TGTGCCAGCAAGGGAGGGAACACTGAAGCTTTCTTT

D gene: TRBD1
clone size: few
V gene: TRBV29-1
J gene: TRBJ1-1
CDR3 protein: CSVTGGQNTEAFF
CDR3 DNA: TGCAGCGTCACAGGGGGCCAGAACACTGAAGCTTTCTTT

D gene: TRBD1
clone size: NA
V gene: TRBV6-5
J gene: TRBJ2-1
CDR3 protein: CASSYEGAMANEQFF
CDR3 DNA: TGTGCCAGCAGTTATGAGGGGGCTATGGCGAATGAGCAGTTCTTC

D gene: NA
clone size: NA
V gene: TRBV4-1
J gene: TRBJ2-7
CDR3 protein: CASSQETSRSYEQYF
CDR3 DNA: TGCGCCAGCAGCCAAGAGACGTCGCGGTCCTACGAGCAGTACTTC

D gene: NA
clone size: few
V gene: TRBV15
J gene: TRBJ1-1
CDR3 protein: CATSREQDRPTEAFF
CDR3 DNA: TGTGCCACCAGCAGAGAACAGGACAGACCCACTGAAGCTTTCTTT

D gene: NA
clone size: NA
V gene: TRBV6-1
J gene: TRBJ2-7
CDR3 protein: CASSEILAGRRYEQYF
CDR3 DNA: TGTGCCAGCAGTGAAATTCTTGCGGGGCGCCGCTACGAGCAGTACTTC

D gene: TRBD1
clone size: NA
V gene: TRBV7-3
J gene: TRBJ1-1
CDR3 protein: CASSPGTGGTHTEAFF
CDR3 DNA: TGTGCCAGCAGCCCAGGGACAGGGGGCACGCACACTGAAGCTTTCTTT

D gene: TRBD1
clone size: NA
V gene: TRBV11-2
J gene: TRBJ2-1
CDR3 protein: CASSQIGTGLDEQFF
CDR3 DNA: TGTGCCAGCAGCCAGATTGGGACAGGGTTGGATGAGCAGTTCTTC

D gene: NA
clone size: NA
V gene: TRBV27
J gene: TRBJ2-7
CDR3 protein: CASSPGPGSYEQYF
CDR3 DNA: TGTGCCAGCAGTCCAGGTCCCGGCTCCTACGAGCAGTACTTC

D gene: NA
clone size: NA
V gene: TRBV11-2
J gene: TRBJ2-6
CDR3 protein: CASSFRGASGANVLTF
CDR3 DNA: TGTGCCAGCAGCTTTCGGGGAGCCTCTGGGGCCAACGTCCTGACTTTC

D gene: TRBD2
clone size: NA
V gene: TRBV6-5
J gene: TRBJ2-1
CDR3 protein: CASRPLAGALSEQFF
CDR3 DNA: TGTGCCAGCAGACCGCTAGCGGGAGCGTTAAGTGAGCAGTTCTTC

D gene: TRBD1
clone size: NA
V gene: TRBV27
J gene: TRBJ1-5
CDR3 protein: CASSFTGAYNQPQHF
CDR3 DNA: TGTGCCAGCAGTTTTACAGGGGCCTATAATCAGCCCCAGCATTTT

D gene: TRBD1
clone size: NA
V gene: TRBV6-5
J gene: TRBJ1-1
CDR3 protein: CASHKTGGGWTEAFF
CDR3 DNA: TGTGCCAGCCATAAAACAGGGGGAGGATGGACTGAAGCTTTCTTT

D gene: NA
clone size: few
V gene: TRBV19
J gene: TRBJ2-5
CDR3 protein: CASSERETQYF
CDR3 DNA: TGTGCCAGTAGTGAGCGAGAGACCCAGTACTTC

D gene: NA
clone size: few
V gene: TRBV6-1
J gene: TRBJ2-5
CDR3 protein: CASNRGYQETQYF
CDR3 DNA: TGTGCCAGCAATAGGGGGTACCAAGAGACCCAGTACTTC

D gene: NA
clone size: NA
V gene: TRBV7-2
J gene: TRBJ2-1
CDR3 protein: CASSGSYNEQFF
CDR3 DNA: TGTGCCAGCAGCGGGAGTTATAATGAGCAGTTCTTC

D gene: NA
clone size: NA
V gene: TRBV7-7
J gene: TRBJ2-5
CDR3 protein: CASSLAEGFETQYF
CDR3 DNA: TGTGCTAGCAGCTTAGCGGAGGGTTTTGAGACCCAGTACTTC

D gene: NA
clone size: NA
V gene: TRBV9
J gene: TRBJ1-2
CDR3 protein: CASSVDVRFYGYTF
CDR3 DNA: TGTGCCAGCAGCGTAGACGTCCGGTTTTATGGCTACACCTTC

D gene: TRBD2
clone size: NA
V gene: TRBV29-1
J gene: TRBJ2-2
CDR3 protein: CSVEPAGAGELFF
CDR3 DNA: TGCAGCGTAGAACCAGCGGGAGCCGGGGAGCTGTTTTTT

D gene: NA
clone size: few
V gene: TRBV28
J gene: TRBJ2-2
CDR3 protein: CASSLPLLVGSTGELFF
CDR3 DNA: TGTGCCAGCAGCCTCCCACTACTAGTCGGGAGCACCGGGGAGCTGTTTTTT

D gene: NA
clone size: NA
V gene: TRBV6-1
J gene: TRBJ1-5
CDR3 protein: CASREYTGNQPQHF
CDR3 DNA: TGTGCCAGCAGGGAATATACAGGGAATCAGCCCCAGCATTTT

D gene: TRBD1
clone size: once
V gene: TRBV9
J gene: TRBJ1-1
CDR3 protein: CASSRDSDTTEAFF
CDR3 DNA: TGTGCCAGCAGCCGGGACAGTGACACCACTGAAGCTTTCTTT

D gene: NA
clone size: NA
V gene: TRBV11-2
J gene: TRBJ1-4
CDR3 protein: CASSFGERREKLFF
CDR3 DNA: TGTGCCAGCAGCTTTGGGGAGCGCCGTGAAAAACTGTTTTTT

D gene: TRBD1
clone size: NA
V gene: TRBV2
J gene: TRBJ1-5
CDR3 protein: CASSPQGVSNQPQHF
CDR3 DNA: TGTGCCAGCAGTCCACAGGGGGTAAGCAATCAGCCCCAGCATTTT

D gene: NA
clone size: NA
V gene: TRBV19
J gene: TRBJ1-5
CDR3 protein: CASSIAGPNQPQHF
CDR3 DNA: TGTGCCAGTAGTATCGCGGGTCCGAATCAGCCCCAGCATTTT

D gene: TRBD1
clone size: NA
V gene: TRBV29-1
J gene: TRBJ1-3
CDR3 protein: CSGVGQNGNTIYF
CDR3 DNA: TGCAGCGGAGTGGGACAGAATGGAAACACCATATATTTT

D gene: TRBD2
clone size: NA
V gene: TRBV10-3
J gene: TRBJ2-1
CDR3 protein: CAISDPSGAYNEQFF
CDR3 DNA: TGTGCCATCAGTGACCCTAGCGGGGCCTACAATGAGCAGTTCTTC

D gene: TRBD2
clone size: NA
V gene: TRBV9
J gene: TRBJ2-1
CDR3 protein: CASSELAGNAGHEQFF
CDR3 DNA: TGTGCCAGCAGCGAGCTAGCGGGGAACGCCGGCCATGAGCAGTTCTTC

D gene: NA
clone size: NA
V gene: TRBV18
J gene: TRBJ1-1
CDR3 protein: CASSELRTEAFF
CDR3 DNA: TGTGCCAGCTCGGAGCTACGCACTGAAGCTTTCTTT

D gene: NA
clone size: NA
V gene: TRBV29-1
J gene: TRBJ2-5
CDR3 protein: CSVDPLVIPEETQYF
CDR3 DNA: TGCAGCGTTGATCCCCTGGTGATACCGGAAGAGACCCAGTACTTC

D gene: NA
clone size: NA
V gene: TRBV6-1
J gene: TRBJ1-3
CDR3 protein: CASLVQGGNTIYF
CDR3 DNA: TGTGCCAGCCTTGTCCAGGGGGGAAACACCATATATTTT

D gene: NA
clone size: NA
V gene: TRBV28
J gene: TRBJ1-4
CDR3 protein: CASSPVLGGDEKLFF
CDR3 DNA: TGTGCCAGCAGTCCGGTATTGGGCGGGGATGAAAAACTGTTTTTT

D gene: NA
clone size: few
V gene: TRBV5-1
J gene: TRBJ2-7
CDR3 protein: CASSLVGGEQYF
CDR3 DNA: TGCGCCAGCAGCTTGGTGGGGGGAGAGCAGTACTTC

D gene: NA
clone size: NA
V gene: TRBV2
J gene: TRBJ2-7
CDR3 protein: CASSEERSSYEQYF
CDR3 DNA: TGTGCCAGCAGTGAAGAACGGAGCTCCTACGAGCAGTACTTC